These 8 T cell receptor beta chains were sequenced from one sample in a study of tumor and adjacent non-tumor tissue in lung cancer. A modified ARM-PCR protocol with three rounds of nested PCR amplified TCRbeta. Each CDR3 protein is one row after TCRdb ran MiXCR on the multiplex PCR reads. The table records 90,000 to 130,000 distinct CDR3 sequences, 75% to 90% of them present only once. The template was RNA from unsorted bulk tissue. The sequenced sample was lung tumor tissue. These receptor sequences come from a man aged 70 or older with non-small cell lung cancer.

Comment on this clonotype: Germline and junction disagree at one end, which may indicate a read error. The J gene is TRBJ2-7, the V gene TRBV18; D is possibly TRBD2 (5 bases). CDR3 length: 14 residues. Germline assignment: CDR1 KGHSH and CDR2 LQKENI. The CDR3 sequence: CARSPSTNNYEQYF. CDR3 nucleotides: TGTGCCAGGTCACCTTCGACTAATAACTACGAGCAGTACTTC.

The rearrangement joins TRBV11-2 to TRBJ2-2; D may be TRBD1 (6 bases). V was shortened by 9 bases and J by 9 bases, with 20 bases between the two germline ends. Germline loops: CDR1 SGHAT, CDR2 FQNNGV. This CDR3 has 14 residues. This CDR3 reads CARSLDSQFRELFF. In nucleotides, the CDR3 is TGTGCCAGGAGCCTGGACAGTCAGTTCAGGGAGCTGTTTTTT.

Comment on this clonotype: The junction and the germline gene differ at one end; a read error may be behind it. The chain recombines TRBV5-5 with TRBJ2-5; D may match TRBD1 or TRBD2 (5 bases each). The CDR3 runs 13 residues. Germline loops: CDR1 SGHKS, CDR2 YYEKEE (reference sequence). In nucleotides, the CDR3 is TGTGCCAGCAGCCTCTTGGGGGAAGAGACCCAGCACTTC. Translated: CASSLLGEETQHF.

At least ten counts were recorded for this clonotype. The chain has TRBV5-1 and TRBJ2-7; 9 bases fit TRBD1. CDR3 size: 15 residues. V was clipped by 0 bases and J by 3 bases; unmatched bases: 4. Germline CDR1 reads SGHRS; CDR2 reads YFSETQ. The CDR3 bases are TGCGCCAGCAGCTTGGGGACAGGGGTAGTCTACGAGCAGTACTTC. This translates into CASSLGTGVVYEQYF.

The chain joins TRBV20-1 to TRBJ2-7; possible D gene TRBD2, 5 bases. Germline CDR1 and CDR2: DFQATT and SNEGSKA (reference sequence). The CDR3 is 14 amino acids. V was trimmed by 5 bases and J by 0 bases, leaving 14 bases between them. The CDR3 spells CSADPGMFSYEQYF. The CDR3 DNA reads TGCAGTGCTGACCCCGGGATGTTCTCCTACGAGCAGTACTTC.

As for this clonotype: At one of its ends the junction is not consistent with the germline gene, which may arise from a read error. This rearrangement joins TRBV4-2 to TRBJ1-2, with D possibly being TRBD1 (6 bases). CDR1 is LGHNA, CDR2 YNFKEQ, per germline. The length of the CDR3 is 18 residues. The CDR3 here is CAGSQEIGVVGHFYGYTF. For the CDR3, the DNA is TGTGCCGGCAGTCAAGAGATCGGAGTCGTGGGACACTTTTATGGCTACACCTTC.

The J gene is TRBJ2-1, the V gene TRBV10-3; TRBD2 agrees at 7 bases. Germline CDR1 is ENHRY and CDR2 is SYGVKD. This CDR3 has 16 residues. Written as DNA, the CDR3 is TGTGGCGCGAAAGACCGGGGGGAATGGTCCTACAATGAGCAGTTCTTC. Amino acids: CGAKDRGEWSYNEQFF.

In regard to this clonotype: One end of the junction varies from germline; a read error may be responsible. The CDR3 spells CASSQDLAGGPDTHYF. The CDR3 DNA sequence: TGCGCCAGCAGCCAAGATCTAGCGGGAGGACCAGATACGCATTATTTT. V is TRBV4-3 and J is TRBJ2-3, with 11 bases that match TRBD2. Per germline, CDR1 LGHNA and CDR2 YSLEER. The CDR3 covers 16 residues.